This TCR beta chain was found in a study of T cells in Graves' hyperthyroidism and ophthalmopathy. Background on the study: Peripheral blood was taken when the disease was first diagnosed, before any treatment began.

Those patients with uncontrolled infection, other autoimmune disease, pregnancy or lactation were excluded. Regions amplified from RNA transcripts were the TCR beta CDR3 regions. During a first-round RT-PCR of the TCR CDR3, the HTBI primer set was used. TCRdb reprocessed the multiplex PCR reads via MiXCR and lists one record per CDR3 protein. The sample has nearly 600,000 distinct CDR3 sequences, approximately 14% seen once. The CDR3 sequence is 15 residues long. The V gene end was trimmed by 5 bases and the J gene end by 6 bases; junction bases not matched to a gene: 7. Germline V gene lookup returns CDR1 SGHTA and CDR2 FQGTGA. This clonotype was observed at least ten times. The antigen is not known. Study results and limitations: Blood held most thyroid clonotypes expanded above 0.001 frequency.

Material for sequencing was blood. This clonotype originated in a woman in her late teens or twenties with Graves' ophthalmopathy. The chain links TRBV7-3 to TRBJ2-1, with 10 bases aligning to TRBD2. CDR3 coding DNA: TGTGCCAGCAGCCCAATAGCGGGAGGCGTCAATGAGCAGTTCTTC. It codes for CASSPIAGGVNEQFF.